This record concerns one T cell receptor beta chain sequence. Its antigen is still unknown. Investigators profiled TCR beta VDJ and CDR3 from genomic DNA template. Using its own MiXCR run on the reads, TCRdb lists one record per CDR3 protein. The profile shows about 75,000 distinct CDR3 sequences, roughly 70% of them singletons. CDR1 is KGHDR, CDR2 SFDVKD, per germline. Trimming cost V 9 bases and J 3 bases, with 7 bases left between them. This CDR3 has 12 amino acids. This sample is part of a study of CD8+CD57+ T cells in acquired aplastic anemia. Study in general: Sorted cells (CD4+ and CD8+) yielded DNA amounts that averaged approximately 3.2 ug.

Study-wide results and limits: With respect to CD8+ Simpson's diversity, patients and controls did not differ significantly.

By flow cytometry, patients selected for sequencing had shown an expansion of CD8+CD57+ cells. Blood was sampled before the patients had received any therapy. V is TRBV24-1 and J is TRBJ2-2; D not certain. The clonotype comes from a human donor with aplastic anemia. Sequenced sample: sorted CD4+, CD8+, or CD8+CD57+ T cells (not recorded which) from PBMCs. The CDR3 is CATGEYTGELFF. The CDR3 bases are TGTGCCACCGGGGAATACACCGGGGAGCTGTTTTTT.